A single sample is the source of the 4 T cell receptor beta chains below, sequenced in a study of identical twins. Via MiXCR, TCRdb re-called the 5' RACE reads, giving one row per CDR3 protein. The repertoire consists of hundreds of thousands of distinct CDR3 sequences, with around 21% occurring once and the leading ten covering 4.3%. The same data also contributed to another study, on T cells expressing NK-cell markers.

Sequencing was done on a sample of PBMCs. These TCRs come from a woman between 18 and 30 years old in good health.

The chain combines TRBV24-1 with TRBJ2-1; 8 positions match TRBD2. Germline loops: CDR1 KGHDR, CDR2 SFDVKD. CDR3 length equals 16 residues. J gave up 8 bases and V 5 bases, and 13 bases lay outside the gene matches. In DNA form, the CDR3 reads TGTGCCACCAGTGCCCAAAGAAGCGGGAGTCTCGATGAGCAGTTCTTC. Its translation: CATSAQRSGSLDEQFF.

This rearrangement joins TRBV12-3 or TRBV12-4 to TRBJ1-1; 7 bases line up with TRBD1. With V trimmed by 6 bases and J by 10 bases, 14 bases remained unmatched. The CDR3 length is 14 residues. The CDR3 loop is CASRGQSPGPLAFF. Here the CDR3 DNA reads TGTGCCAGCAGGGGACAGTCTCCAGGCCCCTTAGCTTTCTTT.

This chain links TRBV9 with TRBJ2-5; 7 bases fit TRBD1. The V segment lost 3 bases and the J segment 3 bases; nucleotides outside the gene matches: 8. Per germline, CDR1 SGDLS and CDR2 YYNGEE. The length of the CDR3 is 15 residues. The CDR3, as DNA: TGTGCCAGCAGCGCGCGTGGGACAGCGGAAGAGACCCAGTACTTC. The encoded protein is CASSARGTAEETQYF.

There are a few counts of this clonotype. An end of the junction does not agree with germline; a read error may underlie this. The chain carries TRBV12-3 or TRBV12-4 and TRBJ2-1, with TRBD2 matching over 15 bases. This CDR3 comprises 18 residues. CDR3 in amino acids: CAISLVGTSGRYYNEQFF. The CDR3 nucleotides read TGTGCCATCAGTTTAGTAGGGACTAGCGGGAGGTACTACAATGAGCAGTTCTTC.